The rows below give T cell receptor beta chains drawn from one sample of a study of blood T cell repertoires in COVID-19. Profiling relied on immunoSEQ multiplex PCR, and the TCRdb table lists in-frame clones only, not all of them. Among around 75,000 clones listed, about 80% were seen once. Specimen: peripheral blood. The source is a man in his forties or fifties with COVID-19, enrolled during active disease. Both conserved end residues are part of each CDR3. A D gene is named only where the DNA matches it firmly. Not every row has a clone size; where given, it reads once, few, many or a size class.

v_gene: TRBV3-1/TRBV3-2
j_gene: TRBJ2-3
abundance: -
d_gene: TRBD2
CDR3aa: CASSQGGSSGVVWDTQYF
CDR3nt: TGTGCCAGCAGCCAAGGCGGCTCTAGCGGGGTGGTGTGGGATACGCAGTATTTT

v_gene: TRBV10-1
j_gene: TRBJ2-7
abundance: -
d_gene: -
CDR3aa: CASSESHSAYEQYF
CDR3nt: TGCGCCAGCAGTGAATCTCACTCGGCCTACGAGCAGTACTTC

v_gene: TRBV19
j_gene: TRBJ1-4
abundance: -
d_gene: -
CDR3aa: CASSETATTNEKLFF
CDR3nt: TGTGCCAGTAGTGAAACAGCAACAACTAATGAAAAACTGTTTTTT

v_gene: TRBV9
j_gene: TRBJ1-1
abundance: -
d_gene: -
CDR3aa: CASSVPTPGTEAFF
CDR3nt: TGTGCCAGCAGCGTACCCACCCCCGGTACTGAAGCTTTCTTT

v_gene: TRBV6-6
j_gene: TRBJ1-5
abundance: once
d_gene: TRBD1
CDR3aa: CASSRDRSMNQPQHF
CDR3nt: TGTGCCAGCAGTCGGGACAGGTCCATGAATCAGCCCCAGCATTTT

v_gene: TRBV7-2
j_gene: TRBJ1-5
abundance: -
d_gene: TRBD1
CDR3aa: CASSLSGQFSQPQHF
CDR3nt: TGTGCCAGCAGCTTATCGGGACAGTTTAGCCAGCCCCAGCATTTT

v_gene: TRBV27
j_gene: TRBJ2-7
abundance: -
d_gene: -
CDR3aa: CASSLSPGGEQYF
CDR3nt: TGTGCCAGCAGTTTATCGCCGGGCGGGGAGCAGTACTTC

v_gene: TRBV10-3
j_gene: TRBJ2-5
abundance: -
d_gene: -
CDR3aa: CAISRDSQETQYF
CDR3nt: TGTGCCATCAGTCGGGACTCCCAAGAGACCCAGTACTTC

v_gene: TRBV6-1
j_gene: TRBJ2-3
abundance: -
d_gene: TRBD2
CDR3aa: CASSEGIAGGTDTQYF
CDR3nt: TGTGCCAGCAGTGAAGGTATAGCGGGGGGGACAGATACGCAGTATTTT

v_gene: TRBV7-9
j_gene: TRBJ2-7
abundance: -
d_gene: TRBD2
CDR3aa: CASSSYWGREDEQYF
CDR3nt: TGTGCCAGCAGCTCTTACTGGGGGCGGGAGGACGAGCAGTACTTC

v_gene: TRBV5-1
j_gene: TRBJ1-1
abundance: -
d_gene: -
CDR3aa: CASSYLTGNTEAFF
CDR3nt: TGCGCCAGCAGCTACCTGACAGGGAACACTGAAGCTTTCTTT

v_gene: TRBV7-2
j_gene: TRBJ2-3
abundance: -
d_gene: TRBD2
CDR3aa: CASSYGGSGNTQYF
CDR3nt: TGTGCCAGCAGCTACGGGGGGTCCGGAAATACGCAGTATTTT

v_gene: TRBV12-3/TRBV12-4
j_gene: TRBJ1-2
abundance: -
d_gene: -
CDR3aa: CASSLGSGRYTF
CDR3nt: TGTGCCAGCAGTTTAGGGTCAGGGCGCTACACCTTC

v_gene: TRBV4-3
j_gene: TRBJ2-7
abundance: -
d_gene: -
CDR3aa: CASSQGIGIGSYEQYF
CDR3nt: TGCGCCAGCAGCCAAGGAATCGGGATTGGTTCCTACGAGCAGTACTTC

v_gene: TRBV6-5
j_gene: TRBJ1-2
abundance: once
d_gene: -
CDR3aa: CASRTDAGNYGYTF
CDR3nt: TGTGCCAGCAGGACCGATGCGGGGAACTATGGCTACACCTTC

v_gene: TRBV7-3
j_gene: TRBJ2-5
abundance: few
d_gene: -
CDR3aa: CASSSGIGGSQETQYF
CDR3nt: TGTGCCAGCAGCTCTGGTATTGGGGGCTCCCAAGAGACCCAGTACTTC

v_gene: TRBV7-7
j_gene: TRBJ2-2
abundance: -
d_gene: -
CDR3aa: CASSLGPGQANTGELFF
CDR3nt: TGTGCTAGCAGCTTAGGACCGGGACAAGCGAACACCGGGGAGCTGTTTTTT

v_gene: TRBV4-1
j_gene: TRBJ2-5
abundance: -
d_gene: TRBD2
CDR3aa: CASSQDTLAGIQETQYF
CDR3nt: TGCGCCAGCAGCCAAGATACCCTAGCGGGGATCCAAGAGACCCAGTACTTC

v_gene: TRBV5-1
j_gene: TRBJ1-1
abundance: -
d_gene: -
CDR3aa: CASSLGPQNTEAFF
CDR3nt: TGCGCCAGCAGCTTGGGGCCCCAGAACACTGAAGCTTTCTTT

v_gene: TRBV3-1/TRBV3-2
j_gene: TRBJ2-1
abundance: -
d_gene: TRBD2
CDR3aa: CASSQDGGLEQFF
CDR3nt: TGTGCCAGCAGCCAAGATGGAGGACTAGAACAGTTCTTC

v_gene: TRBV7-9
j_gene: TRBJ2-3
abundance: -
d_gene: TRBD2
CDR3aa: CASSSWAGGSTDTQYF
CDR3nt: TGTGCCAGCAGCTCCTGGGCGGGGGGTAGCACAGATACGCAGTATTTT

v_gene: TRBV18
j_gene: TRBJ1-4
abundance: -
d_gene: TRBD1
CDR3aa: CASSLGQGAEKLFF
CDR3nt: TGTGCCAGCTCACTAGGACAGGGGGCCGAAAAACTGTTTTTT

v_gene: TRBV5-5
j_gene: TRBJ2-3
abundance: -
d_gene: TRBD2
CDR3aa: CASSRRTSGATDTQYF
CDR3nt: TGTGCCAGCAGCAGGAGGACTAGCGGGGCGACAGATACGCAGTATTTT

v_gene: TRBV14
j_gene: TRBJ1-1
abundance: -
d_gene: -
CDR3aa: CASSHLMRTEAFF
CDR3nt: TGTGCCAGCAGCCACCTAATGAGGACTGAAGCTTTCTTT

v_gene: TRBV6-1
j_gene: TRBJ1-5
abundance: -
d_gene: TRBD1
CDR3aa: CASSVRTGYLRSNQPQHF
CDR3nt: TGTGCCAGCAGTGTGCGGACAGGGTATCTACGTAGCAATCAGCCCCAGCATTTT

v_gene: TRBV19
j_gene: TRBJ1-5
abundance: few
d_gene: -
CDR3aa: CASSTQTGFNQPQHF
CDR3nt: TGTGCCAGTAGTACCCAAACAGGGTTCAATCAGCCCCAGCATTTT

v_gene: TRBV10-3
j_gene: TRBJ1-3
abundance: -
d_gene: -
CDR3aa: CAIRGGAGSTIYF
CDR3nt: TGTGCCATCAGGGGAGGGGCAGGCTCCACCATATATTTT

v_gene: TRBV5-1
j_gene: TRBJ1-2
abundance: once
d_gene: -
CDR3aa: CASSLAGESGYTF
CDR3nt: TGCGCCAGCAGCTTGGCTGGGGAGAGTGGCTACACCTTC

v_gene: TRBV5-1
j_gene: TRBJ1-1
abundance: -
d_gene: -
CDR3aa: CASSLDRGGGTEAFF
CDR3nt: TGCGCCAGCAGCTTGGATCGGGGAGGGGGCACTGAAGCTTTCTTT

v_gene: TRBV18
j_gene: TRBJ1-1
abundance: -
d_gene: TRBD1
CDR3aa: CASSPFDRATEAFF
CDR3nt: TGTGCCAGCTCACCATTCGACAGGGCGACTGAAGCTTTCTTT

v_gene: TRBV19
j_gene: TRBJ2-5
abundance: once
d_gene: -
CDR3aa: CASSIPPRGRGNGARGQETQYF
CDR3nt: TGTGCCAGTAGTATACCCCCCAGGGGAAGGGGCAATGGGGCAAGAGGCCAAGAGACCCAGTACTTC

v_gene: TRBV9
j_gene: TRBJ2-3
abundance: -
d_gene: TRBD1
CDR3aa: CASSVAYRGGTQYF
CDR3nt: TGTGCCAGCAGCGTAGCTTACAGGGGTGGAACGCAGTATTTT

v_gene: TRBV5-1
j_gene: TRBJ2-7
abundance: -
d_gene: TRBD1
CDR3aa: CASSLPDRDRGYEQYF
CDR3nt: TGCGCCAGCAGCCTTCCCGACCGAGACAGGGGCTACGAGCAGTACTTC

v_gene: TRBV7-2
j_gene: TRBJ1-3
abundance: -
d_gene: -
CDR3aa: CASSLAGPSSGNTIYF
CDR3nt: TGTGCCAGCAGCTTAGCGGGGCCTAGCTCTGGAAACACCATATATTTT

v_gene: TRBV7-5
j_gene: TRBJ1-1
abundance: -
d_gene: -
CDR3aa: CARSPQGATEAFF
CDR3nt: TGTGCCAGAAGCCCCCAGGGGGCCACTGAAGCTTTCTTT

v_gene: TRBV18
j_gene: TRBJ1-3
abundance: -
d_gene: -
CDR3aa: CASSPDLSGNTIYF
CDR3nt: TGTGCCAGCTCACCAGATCTATCTGGAAACACCATATATTTT

v_gene: TRBV10-2
j_gene: TRBJ1-1
abundance: few
d_gene: -
CDR3aa: CASMFRGTEAFF
CDR3nt: TGCGCCAGCATGTTTAGGGGCACTGAAGCTTTCTTT

v_gene: TRBV13
j_gene: TRBJ1-2
abundance: -
d_gene: -
CDR3aa: CASSAGPARFNYGYTF
CDR3nt: TGTGCCAGCAGCGCCGGTCCCGCCCGATTCAACTATGGCTACACCTTC

v_gene: TRBV5-1
j_gene: TRBJ2-1
abundance: few
d_gene: -
CDR3aa: CASSFLGANEQFF
CDR3nt: TGCGCCAGCAGCTTTTTGGGGGCTAATGAGCAGTTCTTC

v_gene: TRBV7-9
j_gene: TRBJ2-3
abundance: -
d_gene: -
CDR3aa: CASSIASTDTQYF
CDR3nt: TGTGCCAGCAGTATAGCCAGCACAGATACGCAGTATTTT

v_gene: TRBV12-5
j_gene: TRBJ1-1
abundance: once
d_gene: TRBD1
CDR3aa: CASGTSGTGVAFF
CDR3nt: TGTGCTAGTGGGACCTCCGGGACAGGGGTAGCTTTCTTT

v_gene: TRBV9
j_gene: TRBJ2-5
abundance: -
d_gene: -
CDR3aa: CASSEGGYQETQYF
CDR3nt: TGTGCCAGCAGCGAAGGGGGATACCAAGAGACCCAGTACTTC

v_gene: TRBV2
j_gene: TRBJ2-2
abundance: few
d_gene: TRBD2
CDR3aa: CASSELRGLSHTGELFF
CDR3nt: TGTGCCAGCAGTGAACTAAGGGGACTAAGCCACACCGGGGAGCTGTTTTTT

v_gene: TRBV25-1
j_gene: TRBJ2-2
abundance: -
d_gene: TRBD1
CDR3aa: CASSESRQGIGGELFF
CDR3nt: TGTGCCAGCAGTGAATCCCGACAGGGTATCGGCGGGGAGCTGTTTTTT

v_gene: TRBV7-2
j_gene: TRBJ2-1
abundance: -
d_gene: TRBD2
CDR3aa: CASSRVLSGGPYNEQFF
CDR3nt: TGTGCCAGCAGCCGTGTTTTGAGCGGGGGACCATACAATGAGCAGTTCTTC

v_gene: TRBV6-5
j_gene: TRBJ1-5
abundance: -
d_gene: TRBD1
CDR3aa: CASSDRVQPQHF
CDR3nt: TGTGCCAGCAGCGACAGGGTTCAGCCCCAGCATTTT

v_gene: TRBV6-1
j_gene: TRBJ2-2
abundance: -
d_gene: -
CDR3aa: CASSENWGKNTGELFF
CDR3nt: TGTGCCAGCAGTGAAAATTGGGGCAAGAACACCGGGGAGCTGTTTTTT

v_gene: TRBV15
j_gene: TRBJ2-2
abundance: -
d_gene: TRBD2
CDR3aa: CATSNLAGAGELFF
CDR3nt: TGTGCCACCAGCAATTTAGCGGGAGCCGGGGAGCTGTTTTTT

v_gene: TRBV12-5
j_gene: TRBJ1-6
abundance: -
d_gene: TRBD1
CDR3aa: CASGLDRVRPLHF
CDR3nt: TGTGCTAGTGGTCTGGACAGGGTGAGGCCCCTCCACTTT

v_gene: TRBV27
j_gene: TRBJ1-2
abundance: -
d_gene: TRBD1
CDR3aa: CASSFTGTGDYGYTF
CDR3nt: TGTGCCAGCAGTTTCACCGGGACAGGGGACTATGGCTACACCTTC

v_gene: TRBV6-2/TRBV6-3
j_gene: TRBJ2-5
abundance: -
d_gene: -
CDR3aa: CASSYNVGQETQYF
CDR3nt: TGTGCCAGCAGTTATAACGTCGGGCAAGAGACCCAGTACTTC

v_gene: TRBV5-6
j_gene: TRBJ2-7
abundance: -
d_gene: TRBD2
CDR3aa: CASSPGGVEQYF
CDR3nt: TGTGCCAGCAGCCCGGGGGGGGTGGAGCAGTACTTC

v_gene: TRBV30
j_gene: TRBJ1-5
abundance: once
d_gene: TRBD1
CDR3aa: CAWSGRGDQPQHF
CDR3nt: TGTGCCTGGAGTGGCAGGGGGGATCAGCCCCAGCATTTT

v_gene: TRBV12-3/TRBV12-4
j_gene: TRBJ2-7
abundance: -
d_gene: -
CDR3aa: CASSLGTYEQYF
CDR3nt: TGTGCCAGCAGCCTTGGTACTTACGAGCAGTACTTC

v_gene: TRBV4-2
j_gene: TRBJ2-5
abundance: -
d_gene: -
CDR3aa: CASRGFGGRETQYF
CDR3nt: TGTGCCAGCAGGGGATTCGGAGGTAGAGAGACCCAGTACTTC

v_gene: TRBV11-1
j_gene: TRBJ2-6
abundance: once
d_gene: -
CDR3aa: CASSSQGYTGANVLTF
CDR3nt: TGTGCCAGCAGCTCGCAGGGGTACACTGGGGCCAACGTCCTGACTTTC

v_gene: TRBV11-2
j_gene: TRBJ1-4
abundance: -
d_gene: TRBD1
CDR3aa: CASSSGQGTNEKLFF
CDR3nt: TGTGCCAGCAGCTCCGGACAGGGGACTAATGAAAAACTGTTTTTT

v_gene: TRBV25-1
j_gene: TRBJ1-5
abundance: -
d_gene: -
CDR3aa: CASSTGFQPQHF
CDR3nt: TGTGCCAGCAGTACAGGGTTTCAGCCCCAGCATTTT

v_gene: TRBV3-1/TRBV3-2
j_gene: TRBJ2-1
abundance: -
d_gene: TRBD2
CDR3aa: CASSSGGHYNEQFF
CDR3nt: TGTGCCAGCAGTAGCGGGGGGCACTACAATGAGCAGTTCTTC

v_gene: TRBV6-5
j_gene: TRBJ1-1
abundance: -
d_gene: TRBD1
CDR3aa: CASSYEGGSTEAFF
CDR3nt: TGTGCCAGCAGTTACGAAGGGGGCTCAACTGAAGCTTTCTTT